Below, 31 T cell receptor beta chains from the same sample are listed, as sequenced in a study of blood T cells in healthy people across ages. PCR was performed a second time for roughly 7 to 11 cycles using a sample-barcoded 5' primer and a J-beta primer mix. TCRdb itself ran the 5' RACE reads through MiXCR, one entry per CDR3 protein. Here the sample spans about 680,000 distinct CDR3 sequences, roughly 49% being singletons. The sample taken for sequencing was blood. These receptors came from a woman aged 60-75 years in good health.

The chain joins TRBV7-2 to TRBJ1-1; TRBD1 matches 7 bases. This CDR3 contains 16 residues. After removal of 2 bases from V and 0 bases from J, the junction contained 6 bases not matched to a gene. Germline V CDR1 and CDR2: SGHTA, FQGNSA. The CDR3 loop reads CASSLLHRGLNTEAFF. CDR3 DNA sequence: TGTGCCAGCAGCTTACTGCACAGGGGCCTGAACACTGAAGCTTTCTTT.

This clonotype was counted only a few times. The chain is built from TRBV20-1 and TRBJ1-2; D possibly corresponds to TRBD1 (5 bases). The CDR3 contains 13 residues. Germline loops: CDR1 DFQATT, CDR2 SNEGSKA (reference sequence). The V and J ends lost 1 base and 6 bases respectively, with 12 bases between them. The CDR3, as DNA: TGCAGTGCTAGAGGGGGCAGGGAGAATGGCTACACCTTC. Translation gives CSARGGRENGYTF.

The chain has TRBV27 and TRBJ1-1; a possible D gene is TRBD1 (6 bases). CDR1 is MNHEY and CDR2 is SMNVEV in the germline V gene (reference sequence). Trimming pared 5 bases from V and 0 bases from J, leaving 10 bases between. The CDR3 is 14 amino acids. CDR3 residues: CASSPHRVNTEAFF. The DNA for the CDR3 is TGTGCCAGCAGTCCCCACAGGGTGAACACTGAAGCTTTCTTT.

This clonotype was seen repeatedly, ten times or more. The V and J genes are TRBV29-1 and TRBJ2-1, with D perhaps matching TRBD2 (7 bases). Trimming took 5 bases from V and 12 from J, leaving 14 bases between them. Germline V gene sequence: CDR1 SQVTM, CDR2 ANQGSEA. This CDR3 has 11 amino acids. The CDR3, as DNA: TGCAGCGTTAGGGAGGGGGGTACGCAGTTCTTC. Translation: CSVREGGTQFF.

This chain connects TRBV10-3 to TRBJ2-7; TRBD2 agrees at 7 bases. With 2 bases clipped from V and 4 bases from J, the junction kept 11 bases outside the gene matches. The CDR3 totals 16 residues. Germline V gene lookup returns CDR1 ENHRY and CDR2 SYGVKD. CDR3 in amino acids: CAISEPSGGSWYEQYF. For the CDR3, the DNA is TGTGCCATCAGTGAGCCTTCGGGCGGGAGCTGGTACGAGCAGTACTTC.

This clonotype was seen more than once but under ten times. The germline gene is not matched at one end of the junction; a read error may be the cause. The rearrangement joins TRBV20-1 to TRBJ1-2; TRBD1 agrees at 10 bases. CDR1 DFQATT and CDR2 SNEGSKA come from the germline V gene (reference sequence). The CDR3 totals 15 residues. CDR3: CSARGGTGDNYGYTF. The CDR3 nucleotides are TGCAGTGCTAGAGGTGGGACAGGGGATAACTATGGCTACACCTTT.

This chain links TRBV20-1 with TRBJ2-3, with 13 bases lining up with TRBD2. After removal of 6 bases from V and 5 bases from J, the junction contained 8 bases not matched to a gene. Per the germline V gene, CDR1 is DFQATT and CDR2 is SNEGSKA (reference sequence). This CDR3 has 15 amino acids. CDR3 region: CSAERTSGRQDTQYF. DNA of the CDR3: TGCAGTGCGGAGCGGACTAGCGGGAGACAAGATACGCAGTATTTT.

This clonotype was recorded a few times. The chain has TRBV28 and TRBJ2-5; TRBD2 is a possible D gene (5 bases). Trimming cost V 2 bases and J 5 bases, with 9 bases left between them. This CDR3 comprises 13 residues. Germline CDR1 and CDR2: MDHEN and SYDVKM. CDR3 amino acids: CASSLAGYETQYF. The CDR3 bases are TGTGCCAGCAGTTTAGCGGGTTATGAGACCCAGTACTTC.

The gene calls are TRBV27 and TRBJ2-6, with D possibly TRBD2 on 6 matching bases. This CDR3 comprises 15 residues. Looked up from germline, CDR1 is MNHEY and CDR2 is SMNVEV (reference sequence). The V and J ends lost 5 bases and 4 bases respectively, with 12 bases between them. CDR3 in amino acids: CASSIEGLGANVLTF. CDR3 in DNA: TGTGCCAGCAGTATTGAGGGACTCGGGGCCAACGTCCTGACTTTC.

The rearrangement links TRBV12-5 to TRBJ2-7; 9 bases fit TRBD1. The junction had 12 bases not matched to a gene; V was cut back by 7 bases and J by 2 bases. CDR3 length: 16 amino acids. Germline CDR1 LGHNT, CDR2 FRNRAP. The CDR3 DNA reads TGTGCTAGTGCTTTAATCCTGGGACAGGGTACCTACGAGCAGTACTTC. This codes for CASALILGQGTYEQYF.

The chain links TRBV5-1 to TRBJ2-1, with 12 bases fitting TRBD1. After removal of 5 bases from V and 5 bases from J, the junction contained 2 bases not matched to a gene. Germline CDR1 is SGHRS and CDR2 is YFSETQ. The length of the CDR3 is 14 residues. This chain's CDR3 is CASRGQGAHNEQFF. The CDR3 DNA is TGCGCCAGCAGGGGACAGGGGGCTCACAATGAGCAGTTCTTC.

Comment on this clonotype: One end of the junction is discordant with germline, which a read error may explain. This sequence joins TRBV6-2 or TRBV6-3 and TRBJ1-1; D is possibly TRBD1 (6 bases). Germline lookup yields CDR1 MNHEY and CDR2 SVGEGT. The CDR3 contains 15 residues. The DNA for the CDR3 is TGTGCCAGCAGTTACGTTCGGGTCGGGGACACCGAAGCTTTCTTT. This sequence encodes CASSYVRVGDTEAFF.

The V call is TRBV28, the J call TRBJ2-7; 7 nucleotides agree with TRBD2. The CDR3 totals 14 residues. The trim removed 7 bases at V and 5 bases at J, leaving 11 bases unmatched. CDR1 MDHEN and CDR2 SYDVKM come from the germline V gene. This CDR3 reads CASTGGSGRNEQYF. CDR3 bases: TGTGCCAGCACCGGCGGGAGTGGGAGGAACGAGCAGTACTTC.

In this sample, this clonotype turned up a few times. The CDR3 DNA sequence: TGTGCCAGCAGCTTAGGGTCAGCTCCCATTGGAGCCAAAAACATTCAGTACTTC. Translation gives CASSLGSAPIGAKNIQYF. The gene calls are TRBV7-9 and TRBJ2-4; D remains unclear. This CDR3 is 18 amino acids long. The germline V gene encodes CDR1 SEHNR and CDR2 FQNEAQ (reference sequence). V lost 1 base and J lost 0, with 16 bases in between.

The chain links TRBV10-3 to TRBJ1-5, with D maybe TRBD1 (5 bases). Trimming pared 2 bases from V and 2 bases from J, leaving 13 bases between. The CDR3 covers 16 residues. Germline CDR1 is ENHRY and CDR2 is SYGVKD. DNA of the CDR3: TGTGCCATCAGTGAGCTTTCAGGGCCGGGCAATCAGCCCCAGCATTTT. Its protein is CAISELSGPGNQPQHF.

This clonotype was detected a few times. The V gene is TRBV10-3, the J gene TRBJ2-3; 8 nucleotides line up with TRBD2. Per the germline V gene, CDR1 is ENHRY and CDR2 is SYGVKD. J lost 0 bases, V lost 2 bases, and 7 bases had no gene match. The CDR3 has 17 amino acids. Written as DNA, the CDR3 is TGTGCCATCAGTGAGCGCCGACTAGCGCCTAGCACAGATACGCAGTATTTT. It translates to CAISERRLAPSTDTQYF.

This clonotype occurred a few times. The chain recombines TRBV7-6 with TRBJ2-5, with TRBD1 identical over 7 bases. The DNA end is a closer match to TRBJ2-4, so the J assignment may be wrong. CDR1 is SGHVS, CDR2 FNYEAQ, per germline. The CDR3 is 12 amino acids. CDR3 coding DNA: TGTGCCAGCAGCTCCCAGGGGGACATTCAGTACTTC. Its protein is CASSSQGDIQYF.

This rearrangement joins TRBV29-1 to TRBJ2-7; TRBD1 agrees at 10 bases. CDR1 SQVTM and CDR2 ANQGSEA come from the germline V gene. The CDR3 sequence is 13 residues long. V trimming: 6 bases; J trimming: 3 bases; junction bases outside the gene matches: 5. The CDR3 DNA sequence: TGCAGCGTCGCGACAGGGGGCGACTACGAGCAGTACTTC. It translates to CSVATGGDYEQYF.

The gene calls are TRBV18 and TRBJ1-2, with no clear D. V dropped 3 bases and J dropped 3 bases, with 11 bases sitting between them. This CDR3 is built from 14 residues. Germline CDR1 is KGHSH and CDR2 is LQKENI. CDR3 protein: CASSPTEQDYGYTF. The CDR3 nucleotides read TGTGCCAGCTCACCGACGGAGCAGGACTATGGCTACACCTTC.

This clonotype was seen a few times. The CDR3 loop is CASSQTKTGQETQYF. As DNA, the CDR3 is TGTGCCAGCAGCCAAACAAAGACAGGGCAAGAGACCCAGTACTTC. The rearrangement joins TRBV4-2 to TRBJ2-5; 7 bases map to TRBD1. The V gene end was trimmed by 2 bases and the J gene end by 2 bases; junction bases not matched to a gene: 5. This CDR3 spans 15 amino acids. CDR1 is LGHNA and CDR2 is YNFKEQ in the germline V gene.

V is TRBV4-2 and J is TRBJ1-6; no definite D call. V was shortened by 0 bases and J by 6 bases, with 9 bases between the two germline ends. Germline loops: CDR1 LGHNA, CDR2 YNFKEQ. CDR3 length: 15 residues. This chain's CDR3 is CASSQESYSNSPLHF. The CDR3 DNA is TGTGCCAGCAGCCAAGAATCGTACAGTAATTCACCCCTCCACTTT.

This clonotype was observed a handful of times. The chain recombines TRBV6-5 with TRBJ2-5, with 15 bases matching TRBD2. Germline CDR1 MNHEY, CDR2 SVGAGI. CDR3 size: 16 residues. The V segment lost 6 bases and the J segment 6 bases; nucleotides outside the gene matches: 8. CDR3 region: CASRPPGLAGGKTQYF. For the CDR3, the DNA is TGTGCCAGCAGACCACCGGGACTAGCGGGGGGAAAGACCCAGTACTTC.

For this clonotype: Compared with germline, one end of the junction differs, possibly owing to a read error. V and J are TRBV7-3 and TRBJ2-1, with D possibly matching TRBD1 (6 bases). Germline values: CDR1 SGHTA, CDR2 FQGTGA. The CDR3 sequence is 14 residues long. For the CDR3, the DNA is TGTGCCAGCAGCCCCGTAGGGGGTTACAATGAGCGGTTCTTC. This encodes CASSPVGGYNERFF.

This sequence joins TRBV3-1 and TRBJ1-6; D gene unclear. This CDR3 region has 14 residues. Per the germline V gene, CDR1 is LGHDT and CDR2 is YNNKEL (reference sequence). Trimming left V 0 bases short and J 9 bases short, with 9 bases between. As DNA, the CDR3 is TGTGCCAGCAGCCAAGATCGGTTCTCTTCACCCCTCCACTTT. Residues: CASSQDRFSSPLHF.

This clonotype was observed a few times. The rearrangement uses TRBV3-1 and TRBJ2-5; 13 bases are a match to TRBD2. The CDR3 is 17 residues long. Germline V CDR1 and CDR2: LGHDT, YNNKEL (reference sequence). J gave up 7 bases and V 4 bases, and 12 bases lay outside the gene matches. Here the CDR3 reads CASSPWTSGSGYGTQYF. The CDR3 nucleotides are TGTGCCAGCAGCCCCTGGACTAGCGGGAGCGGCTATGGGACCCAGTACTTC.

This clonotype was seen ten or more times. J is TRBJ2-1 and V is TRBV20-1; the D gene could be TRBD1 or TRBD2 (5 bases each). Germline V gene lookup returns CDR1 DFQATT and CDR2 SNEGSKA (reference sequence). The CDR3 is made up of 16 amino acids. Deletions cut 3 bases from V and 0 bases from J, with 15 bases between. CDR3 coding DNA: TGCAGTGCTAGTGGTACAGAGGGGCTCTCCTACAATGAGCAGTTCTTC. Translation: CSASGTEGLSYNEQFF.

The chain carries TRBV18 and TRBJ2-1; the match to TRBD2 covers 10 bases. Near its end, the DNA agrees better with TRBJ2-7, so the J call may be wrong. The CDR3 runs 16 residues. Germline values: CDR1 KGHSH, CDR2 LQKENI. CDR3 sequence (DNA): TGTGCCAGCTCACCGAACCTAGCGGGAGCAGGGGATGAGCAGTACTTC. Its protein is CASSPNLAGAGDEQYF.

The genes are TRBV20-1 and TRBJ2-1; D is ambiguous. Germline values: CDR1 DFQATT, CDR2 SNEGSKA (reference sequence). The V end lost 2 bases, the J end lost 10 bases, and 12 bases lay between the germline ends. The CDR3 length is 12 residues. The CDR3 sequence is CSARYRAGEQFF. The CDR3 DNA reads TGCAGTGCTAGATATCGGGCAGGAGAGCAGTTCTTC.

This clonotype was observed a handful of times. The rearrangement joins TRBV7-2 to TRBJ2-7, with TRBD2 matching over 8 bases. Germline V gene data show CDR1 as SGHTA and CDR2 as FQGNSA. The CDR3 runs to 15 residues. Trimming at V came to 5 bases and at J to 4 bases, leaving 10 bases not matched to a gene. CDR3 in amino acids: CASSTSSGIFYEQYF. CDR3 DNA: TGTGCCAGCAGCACGAGTAGCGGGATATTTTACGAGCAGTACTTC.

This chain connects TRBV7-2 to TRBJ2-5, with TRBD1 identical over 9 bases. The CDR3 length is 15 residues. CDR1 is SGHTA, CDR2 FQGNSA, per germline. V was clipped by 4 bases and J by 11 bases; unmatched bases: 14. CDR3 region: CASSSRDRAYNEQYF. The CDR3 bases are TGTGCCAGCAGCTCCCGGGACAGGGCTTACAATGAGCAGTACTTC.

The chain combines TRBV20-1 with TRBJ2-1; D remains unclear. The CDR3 extends over 11 amino acids. V gave up 6 bases and J gave up 9 bases, with 12 bases separating them. The V gene's germline CDR1 is DFQATT and CDR2 SNEGSKA (reference sequence). DNA for the CDR3: TGCAGTGCCGTCCTCTGGGGTGAGCAGTTCTTC. Translating gives CSAVLWGEQFF.